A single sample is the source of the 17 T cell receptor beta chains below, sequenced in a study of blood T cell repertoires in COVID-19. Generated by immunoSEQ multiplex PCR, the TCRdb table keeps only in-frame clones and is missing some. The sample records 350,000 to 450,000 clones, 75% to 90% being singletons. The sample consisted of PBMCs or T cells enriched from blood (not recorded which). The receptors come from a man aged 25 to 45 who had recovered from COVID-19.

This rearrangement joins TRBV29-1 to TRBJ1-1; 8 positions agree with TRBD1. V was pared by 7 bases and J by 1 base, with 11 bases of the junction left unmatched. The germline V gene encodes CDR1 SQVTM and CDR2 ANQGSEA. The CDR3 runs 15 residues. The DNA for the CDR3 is TGCAGCGCATTCCGGGACAGGCATACGAACACTGAAGCTTTCTTT. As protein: CSAFRDRHTNTEAFF. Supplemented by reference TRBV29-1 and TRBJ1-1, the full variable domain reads SAVISQKPSRDICQRGTSLTIQCQVDSQVTMMFWYRQQPGQSLTLIATANQGSEATYESGFVIDKFPISRPNLTFSTLTVSNMSPEDSSIYLCSAFRDRHTNTEAFFGQGTRLTVV.

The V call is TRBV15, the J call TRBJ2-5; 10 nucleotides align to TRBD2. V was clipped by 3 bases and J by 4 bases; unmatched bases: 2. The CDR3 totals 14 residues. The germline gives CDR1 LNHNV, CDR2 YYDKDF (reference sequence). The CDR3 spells CATSSLAGVETQYF. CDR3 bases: TGTGCCACCAGCAGTCTAGCGGGAGTAGAGACCCAGTACTTC.

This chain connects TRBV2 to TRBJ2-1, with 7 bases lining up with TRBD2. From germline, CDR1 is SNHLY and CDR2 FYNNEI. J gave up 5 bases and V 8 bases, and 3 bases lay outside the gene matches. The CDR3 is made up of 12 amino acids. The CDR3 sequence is CASAGENNEQFF. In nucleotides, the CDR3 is TGTGCCAGCGCGGGGGAAAACAATGAGCAGTTCTTC.

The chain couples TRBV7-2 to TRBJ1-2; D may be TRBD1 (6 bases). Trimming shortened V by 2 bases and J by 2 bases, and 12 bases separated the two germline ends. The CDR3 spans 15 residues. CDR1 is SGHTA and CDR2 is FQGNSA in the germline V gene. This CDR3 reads CASSLPEGVNYGYTF. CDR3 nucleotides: TGTGCCAGCAGCTTACCCGAGGGGGTCAACTATGGCTACACCTTC.

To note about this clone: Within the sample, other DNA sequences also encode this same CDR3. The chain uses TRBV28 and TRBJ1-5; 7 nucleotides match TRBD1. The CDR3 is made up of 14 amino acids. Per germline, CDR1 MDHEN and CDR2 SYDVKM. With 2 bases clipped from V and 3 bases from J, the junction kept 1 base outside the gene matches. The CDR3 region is CASSLQGVNQPQHF. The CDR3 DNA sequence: TGTGCCAGCAGTTTACAGGGGGTCAATCAGCCCCAGCATTTT.

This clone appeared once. The CDR3 DNA follows: TGTGCCACCAGCAGAGATGAGGTATTCGGGTCTGGAAACACCATATATTTT. Its protein product is CATSRDEVFGSGNTIYF. This chain uses TRBV15 with TRBJ1-3; D unresolved. The CDR3 is 17 amino acids. The V end lost 0 bases, the J end lost 1 base, and 13 bases lay between the germline ends. Germline CDR1 is LNHNV and CDR2 is YYDKDF (reference sequence).

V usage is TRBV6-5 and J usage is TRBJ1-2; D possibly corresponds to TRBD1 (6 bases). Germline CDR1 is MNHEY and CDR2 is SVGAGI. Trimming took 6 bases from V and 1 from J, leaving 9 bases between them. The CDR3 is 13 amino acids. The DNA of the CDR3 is TGTGCCAGCAGAAGACAGGATAACTATGGCTACACCTTC. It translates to CASRRQDNYGYTF.

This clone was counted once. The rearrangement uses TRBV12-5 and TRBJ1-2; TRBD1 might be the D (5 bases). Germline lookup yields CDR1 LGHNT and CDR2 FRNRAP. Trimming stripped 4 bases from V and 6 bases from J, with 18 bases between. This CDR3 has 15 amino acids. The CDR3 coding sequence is TGTGCTAGTGGTTCGCCCACTGGGGCACCCGATGGCTACACCTTC. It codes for CASGSPTGAPDGYTF.

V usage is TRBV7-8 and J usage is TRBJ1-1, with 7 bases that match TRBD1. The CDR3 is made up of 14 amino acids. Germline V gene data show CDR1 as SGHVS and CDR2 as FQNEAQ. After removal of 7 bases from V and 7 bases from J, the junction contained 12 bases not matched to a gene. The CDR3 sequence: CASKASGGSNEAFF. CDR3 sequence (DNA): TGTGCCAGCAAAGCCTCAGGGGGATCGAATGAAGCTTTCTTT.

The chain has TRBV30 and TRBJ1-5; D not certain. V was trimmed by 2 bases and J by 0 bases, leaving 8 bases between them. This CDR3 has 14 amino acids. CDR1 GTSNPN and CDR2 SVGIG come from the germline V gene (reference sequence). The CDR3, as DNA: TGTGCCTGGAGTTACAGCCCTAGCAATCAGCCCCAGCATTTT. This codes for CAWSYSPSNQPQHF.

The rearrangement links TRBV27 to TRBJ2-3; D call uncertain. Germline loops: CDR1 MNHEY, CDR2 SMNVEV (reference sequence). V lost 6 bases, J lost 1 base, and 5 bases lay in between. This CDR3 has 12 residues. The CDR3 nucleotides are TGTGCCAGCAGGAGAGGCACAGATACGCAGTATTTT. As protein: CASRRGTDTQYF.

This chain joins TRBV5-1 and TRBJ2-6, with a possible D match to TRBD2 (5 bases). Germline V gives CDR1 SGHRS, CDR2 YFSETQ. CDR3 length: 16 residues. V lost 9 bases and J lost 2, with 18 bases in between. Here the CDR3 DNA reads TGCGCCACCAGGCAAGGACTGGATCCTGGGGCCAACGTCCTGACTTTC. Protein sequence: CATRQGLDPGANVLTF. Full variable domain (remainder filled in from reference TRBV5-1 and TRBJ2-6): KAGVTQTPRYLIKTRGQQVTLSCSPISGHRSVSWYQQTPGQGLQFLFEYFSETQRNKGNFPGRFSGRQFSNSRSEMNVSTLELGDSALYLCATRQGLDPGANVLTFGAGSRLTVL.

The CDR3, as DNA: TGTGCCAGTTGGGGACAGGCCAACACTGAAGCTTTCTTT. The encoded protein is CASWGQANTEAFF. The chain uses TRBV19 and TRBJ1-1, with 8 nucleotides matching TRBD1. The CDR3 sequence is 13 residues long. V shed 8 bases, J shed 2 bases, and the junction held 4 bases outside the gene matches. Per the germline V gene, CDR1 is LNHDA and CDR2 is SQIVND (reference sequence).

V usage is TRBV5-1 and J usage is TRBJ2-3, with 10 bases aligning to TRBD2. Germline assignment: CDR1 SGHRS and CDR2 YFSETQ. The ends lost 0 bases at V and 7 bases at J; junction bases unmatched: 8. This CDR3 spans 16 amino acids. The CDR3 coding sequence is TGCGCCAGCAGCTTGGAGGGGGATAGCGGGAGGAATACGCAGTATTTT. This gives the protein CASSLEGDSGRNTQYF.

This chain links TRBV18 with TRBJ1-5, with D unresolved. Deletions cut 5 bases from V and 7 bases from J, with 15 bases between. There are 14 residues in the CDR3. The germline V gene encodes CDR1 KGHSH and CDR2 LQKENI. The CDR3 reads CASSTDPRQQPQHF. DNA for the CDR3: TGTGCCAGCTCAACCGACCCTCGACAACAGCCCCAGCATTTT.

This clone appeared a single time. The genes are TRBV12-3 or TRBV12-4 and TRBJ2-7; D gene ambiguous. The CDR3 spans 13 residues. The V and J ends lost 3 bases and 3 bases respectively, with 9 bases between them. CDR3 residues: CASSFGTDYEQYF. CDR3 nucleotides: TGTGCCAGCAGTTTCGGAACAGACTACGAGCAGTACTTC.

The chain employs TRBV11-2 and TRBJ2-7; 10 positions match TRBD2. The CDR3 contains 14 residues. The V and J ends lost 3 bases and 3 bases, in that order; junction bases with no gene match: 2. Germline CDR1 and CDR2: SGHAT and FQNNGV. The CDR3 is CASSFGLADYEQYF. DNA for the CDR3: TGTGCCAGCAGCTTCGGACTAGCGGACTACGAGCAGTACTTC.